Listed below are T cell receptor beta chains from one sample, sequenced in a study of identical twins. MiXCR was run by TCRdb on the 5' RACE reads, yielding one entry per CDR3 protein. The data show about 340,000 distinct CDR3 sequences, about 12% seen once. These sequences were also reported in another study, on yellow fever vaccine responses in identical twins.

The source material was CD8+ T cells sorted from blood. These receptors all come from a woman aged 18 to 35 in good health. The conserved cysteine and the conserved F or W are not part of the CDR3 here.

V gene	CDR3 protein
TRBV29-1	SVAIGESYGYT
TRBV5-1	ASSLRGQINTEAF
TRBV3-1	ASSQGLGTEAF
TRBV28	ASSLTGAHEQY
TRBV10-2	ASSELPGLPAPDTQY
TRBV7-9	ASSLERHEQF
TRBV20-1	SARDSPSGVLLSEQY
TRBV29-1	SVEDPGVEQY
TRBV2	ASSRTSGRVWSTDTQY
TRBV6-1	ASSETGLGAGANVLT
TRBV19	ASSMGEGWETQY
TRBV7-6	ASSRGGEPKQNIQY
TRBV29-1	SVVGRVSYEQY
TRBV7-9	ASSWTGETETQY
TRBV28	ASRQDLDTQY
TRBV6-5	ASSYSDITDTQY
TRBV6-1	ASSAEPAGDNEQF
TRBV12-3/TRBV12-4	ASSHRGLYNEQF
TRBV15	ATSRPVGWTGTDYNEQF
TRBV16	ASSQFVAGGNEQF
TRBV3-1	ASSATYEQY
TRBV24-1	ATSDVTGYNEQF
TRBV6-1	ASSSFLGSTDTQY
TRBV20-1	SANSGTGGVEQF
TRBV28	ASSSIDSGRAKNNEQF
TRBV18	ASSPRGGGDAYEQY
TRBV4-1	ASSQARSITDTQY
TRBV9	ASSVDSSRLEQF
TRBV20-1	SARDLGTQY
TRBV6-1	ASSAYRQGKNTEAF
TRBV20-1	SARDLGRILTGELF
TRBV7-9	ATDEGGTEAF
TRBV4-1	ASSQEGAAGLAGWEQF
TRBV9	ASSELLAGENEQF
TRBV7-9	ASSPPGPRETQY
TRBV28	ASSPPSGSSYNEQF
TRBV27	ASSFFTIPGDEQF
TRBV16	ASSQSRQADSNQPQH
TRBV6-1	ASSGLGQGPGELF
TRBV29-1	SVEKGLAPVSEQF
TRBV5-1	ASSRAPQGAWETQY
TRBV28	ASSPLRGLSYEQY
TRBV20-1	SAPTSGREDEQF
TRBV7-8	ASSSGYQETQY
TRBV2	ASTEFWDRVEAF
TRBV5-6	ASSSDSYSYEQY
TRBV28	ASSLLLAGVGETQY